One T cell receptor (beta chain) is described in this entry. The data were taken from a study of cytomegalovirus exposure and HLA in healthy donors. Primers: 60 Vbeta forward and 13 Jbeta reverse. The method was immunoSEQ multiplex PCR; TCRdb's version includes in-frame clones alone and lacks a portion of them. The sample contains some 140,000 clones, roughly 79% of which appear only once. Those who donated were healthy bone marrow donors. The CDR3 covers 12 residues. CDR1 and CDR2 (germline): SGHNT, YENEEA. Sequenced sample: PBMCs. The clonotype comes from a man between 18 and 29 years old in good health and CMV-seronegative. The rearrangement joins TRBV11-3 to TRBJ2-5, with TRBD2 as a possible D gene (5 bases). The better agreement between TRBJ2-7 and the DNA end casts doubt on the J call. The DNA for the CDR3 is TGTGCCAGCAGCCAAGAGGGATACGAGCAGTACTTC. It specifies CASSQEGYEQYF.